The present entry profiles one T cell receptor beta chain with its context. The data derive from a study of blood T cell repertoires in COVID-19. Clones were sequenced by immunoSEQ multiplex PCR, and TCRdb holds only the in-frame ones, with some missing. This sample has fewer than 250,000 clones; 82% occur once, and the top ten carry 7.8%. Source material: peripheral blood. The TCR sequence derives from a woman aged 55-69 years with COVID-19, enrolled during active disease.

The CDR3 region is CASSVNSNQPQHF. CDR3 bases: TGTGCCAGCTCAGTCAATAGCAATCAGCCCCAGCATTTT. The J gene is TRBJ1-5, the V gene TRBV18, with D hard to call. This CDR3 has 13 residues. Trimming left V 5 bases short and J 0 bases short, with 5 bases between. In germline, CDR1 is KGHSH, CDR2 LQKENI.